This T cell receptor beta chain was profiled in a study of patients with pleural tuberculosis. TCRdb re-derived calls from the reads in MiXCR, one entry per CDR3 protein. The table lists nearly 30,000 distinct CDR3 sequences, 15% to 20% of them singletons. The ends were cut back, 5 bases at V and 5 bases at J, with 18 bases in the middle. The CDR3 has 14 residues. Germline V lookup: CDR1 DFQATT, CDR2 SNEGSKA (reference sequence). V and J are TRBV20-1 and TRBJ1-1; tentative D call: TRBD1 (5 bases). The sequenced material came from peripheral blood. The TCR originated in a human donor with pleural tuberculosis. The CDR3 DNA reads TGCAGTGCTGCCGGGGAGACGGGGGTTACTGAAGCTTTCTTT. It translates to CSAAGETGVTEAFF.